There are many counts of the clone carrying this T cell receptor beta chain. TCRdb re-derived calls from the 5' RACE reads in MiXCR, one entry per CDR3 protein. The data contain over 35,000 distinct CDR3 sequences, 10% to 13% of them singletons. This specimen belongs to a study of spatial heterogeneity in lung cancer. Study background: Samples were donated by 72 untreated early-stage non-small cell lung cancer patients.

As to time point: blood at routine non-recurrence follow-up after resection. The clonotype originates from a female donor with early-stage non-small cell lung cancer. The source was PBMCs, collected at follow-up.

CDR3 in amino acids: CTVSPYNEQFF. The CDR3 DNA follows: TGTACGGTGTCCCCTTACAATGAGCAGTTCTTC. The rearrangement links TRBV21-1 to TRBJ2-1; the table's D call, TRBD1, was not checked against the DNA. TRBV21-1 is labeled a pseudogene. This CDR3 contains 11 residues.